The rows below give T cell receptor beta chains drawn from one sample of a study of T cell responses to AZD1222 COVID-19 vaccine. Clones were read by immunoSEQ multiplex PCR, and TCRdb kept only the in-frame ones, dropping some. Of 90,000 to 95,000 clones listed, roughly 90% are singletons. The sample here was peripheral blood, taken 28 days after the second AZD1222 dose. The receptors originated from an adult who received the AZD1222 COVID-19 vaccine. Each CDR3 is given with its conserved first and last residue. A D gene is named only where the DNA matches it firmly. Clone size is stated in some rows and not others, as once, few, many or a class when expanded.

- | TRBJ1-5 | TRBV18 | TRBD1 | CASSPTQGNNQPQHF | TGTGCCAGCTCACCCACACAGGGGAACAATCAGCCCCAGCATTTT
- | TRBJ2-1 | TRBV11-3 | - | CASSPTLNLQWAQFF | TGTGCCAGCAGCCCTACACTGAACCTTCAGTGGGCGCAGTTCTTC
- | TRBJ1-1 | TRBV15 | - | CATSRDGYLGTEAFF | TGTGCCACCAGCAGAGATGGATACTTGGGCACTGAAGCTTTCTTT
- | TRBJ2-1 | TRBV5-1 | - | CASSLAGLPYNEQFF | TGCGCCAGCAGCTTGGCTGGGCTCCCCTACAATGAGCAGTTCTTC
- | TRBJ1-3 | TRBV5-5 | - | CASLGGASSGNTIYF | TGTGCCAGCCTAGGGGGTGCTAGCTCTGGAAACACCATATATTTT
- | TRBJ2-5 | TRBV19 | - | CASRPRGEETQYF | TGTGCCAGTAGGCCGAGGGGGGAAGAGACCCAGTACTTC
- | TRBJ1-5 | TRBV6-6 | - | CASSFPGTRDQPQHF | TGTGCCAGCAGTTTCCCCGGGACACGGGATCAGCCCCAGCATTTT
- | TRBJ1-6 | TRBV5-8 | - | CASSFLWLSPLHF | TGTGCCAGCAGCTTCCTTTGGCTATCACCCCTCCACTTT
- | TRBJ2-7 | TRBV5-1 | - | CASSLGGGASPYF | TGCGCCAGCAGCTTAGGGGGGGGCGCTTCGCCGTACTTC
- | TRBJ2-7 | TRBV3-1/TRBV3-2 | - | CASSQASEQYF | TGTGCCAGCAGCCAAGCCTCCGAGCAGTACTTC
once | TRBJ2-5 | TRBV2 | TRBD1 | CASNPTGAGETQYF | TGTGCCAGCAACCCAACAGGGGCGGGAGAGACCCAGTACTTC
- | TRBJ1-4 | TRBV27 | - | CASSPGFDEKLFF | TGTGCCAGCAGTCCCGGATTTGATGAAAAACTGTTTTTT
- | TRBJ1-1 | TRBV5-1 | TRBD1 | CASSIRQGSLPEAFF | TGCGCCAGCAGCATACGACAGGGTTCTCTTCCTGAAGCTTTCTTT
- | TRBJ2-3 | TRBV5-5 | - | CASSLTDFSTDTQYF | TGTGCCAGCAGCTTAACTGACTTTAGCACAGATACGCAGTATTTT
- | TRBJ1-1 | TRBV28 | - | CASSLMVMNTEAFF | TGTGCCAGCAGTTTAATGGTCATGAACACTGAAGCTTTCTTT
- | TRBJ1-1 | TRBV10-3 | - | CAISWTENTEAFF | TGTGCCATCAGTTGGACAGAGAACACTGAAGCTTTCTTT
- | TRBJ1-6 | TRBV6-5 | - | CASTGGGGSPLHF | TGTGCCAGCACGGGGGGTGGAGGTTCACCCCTCCACTTT
- | TRBJ2-2 | TRBV29-1 | - | CSVVNTGELFF | TGCAGCGTTGTGAACACCGGGGAGCTGTTTTTT
- | TRBJ2-7 | TRBV15 | TRBD1 | CATSRDGTGNFYEQYF | TGTGCCACCAGCAGGGACGGGACAGGGAATTTTTACGAGCAGTACTTC
- | TRBJ1-6 | TRBV11-2 | - | CASSLWQRDSNSPLHF | TGTGCCAGCAGCTTATGGCAGCGTGATTCAAATTCACCCCTCCACTTT
- | TRBJ2-1 | TRBV4-1 | - | CASSPSSYNEQFF | TGCGCCAGCAGCCCTAGCTCCTACAATGAGCAGTTCTTC
- | TRBJ1-1 | TRBV9 | - | CASSLEAMNTEAFF | TGTGCCAGCAGCCTCGAGGCGATGAACACTGAAGCTTTCTTT
- | TRBJ2-5 | TRBV11-3 | - | CASSLDSPGKETQYF | TGTGCCAGCAGCTTAGATTCCCCGGGAAAAGAGACCCAGTACTTC
- | TRBJ1-6 | TRBV3-1/TRBV3-2 | TRBD1 | CASSQETGYNSPLHF | TGTGCCAGCAGCCAAGAGACAGGGTATAATTCACCCCTCCACTTT
- | TRBJ1-1 | TRBV5-4 | TRBD1 | CASSPWGGQGAEAFF | TGTGCCAGCAGCCCTTGGGGGGGACAGGGGGCTGAAGCTTTCTTT
- | TRBJ1-5 | TRBV27 | TRBD1 | CASRLGQGNQPQHF | TGTGCCAGCAGGTTGGGACAGGGCAATCAGCCCCAGCATTTT
- | TRBJ1-2 | TRBV5-6 | - | CASSRLTASWGYTF | TGTGCCAGCAGCCGTCTGACAGCCTCTTGGGGCTACACCTTC
- | TRBJ2-3 | TRBV7-2 | - | CASSLAGISTDTQYF | TGTGCCAGCAGCTTAGCGGGAATAAGCACAGATACGCAGTATTTT
few | TRBJ1-5 | TRBV5-8 | - | CASIPFKGSGQPQHF | TGTGCCAGCATCCCCTTCAAGGGGTCGGGGCAGCCCCAGCATTTT
once | TRBJ2-6 | TRBV28 | - | CASSLWGVSRVPGANVLTF | TGTGCCAGCAGTTTATGGGGGGTATCCAGGGTACCTGGGGCCAACGTCCTGACTTTC
- | TRBJ1-6 | TRBV14 | - | CASSQDAPRAYNSPLHF | TGTGCCAGCAGCCAAGACGCCCCAAGGGCCTATAATTCACCCCTCCACTTT
- | TRBJ2-3 | TRBV11-3 | - | CASSPGTAYGTDTQYF | TGTGCCAGCAGCCCCGGGACGGCTTACGGCACAGATACGCAGTATTTT
- | TRBJ2-7 | TRBV6-6 | TRBD1 | CASSYSRDRGGEQYF | TGTGCCAGCAGTTACTCCCGGGACAGGGGGGGGGAGCAGTACTTC
- | TRBJ2-1 | TRBV7-8 | - | CASSLEGHNEQFF | TGTGCCAGCAGCTTAGAGGGCCACAATGAGCAGTTCTTC
- | TRBJ2-7 | TRBV7-8 | - | CASSLAPWGDEQYF | TGTGCCAGCAGCTTAGCGCCTTGGGGGGACGAGCAGTACTTC
- | TRBJ2-3 | TRBV3-1/TRBV3-2 | - | CASSPRAREYF | TGTGCCAGCAGCCCCCGGGCTAGAGAGTATTTT
once | TRBJ2-7 | TRBV7-9 | TRBD1 | CASDLGGFGSYEQYF | TGTGCCAGCGACTTAGGGGGCTTTGGCTCCTACGAGCAGTACTTC
- | TRBJ2-1 | TRBV29-1 | TRBD2 | CSVTGTSGVYEQFF | TGCAGCGTGACCGGGACTAGCGGGGTGTATGAGCAGTTCTTC
- | TRBJ1-4 | TRBV5-1 | - | CASSVREGFNEKLFF | TGCGCCAGCAGCGTACGTGAAGGTTTTAATGAAAAACTGTTTTTT
once | TRBJ1-5 | TRBV11-2 | TRBD1 | CASSLGQGGNQPQHF | TGTGCCAGCAGCTTAGGGCAGGGGGGCAATCAGCCCCAGCATTTT
- | TRBJ1-3 | TRBV5-6 | TRBD1 | CASSSQGAGNTIYF | TGTGCCAGCAGCTCACAGGGGGCTGGAAACACCATATATTTT
- | TRBJ2-3 | TRBV9 | - | CASSASTDTQYF | TGTGCCAGCAGCGCAAGCACAGATACGCAGTATTTT
- | TRBJ2-3 | TRBV28 | TRBD2 | CASSLPSGSYADTQYF | TGTGCCAGCAGTTTGCCTAGCGGGAGTTACGCAGATACGCAGTATTTT
- | TRBJ1-1 | TRBV10-1 | - | CASSESGRAESGAFF | TGCGCCAGCAGTGAGTCCGGCAGGGCTGAGTCCGGAGCTTTCTTT